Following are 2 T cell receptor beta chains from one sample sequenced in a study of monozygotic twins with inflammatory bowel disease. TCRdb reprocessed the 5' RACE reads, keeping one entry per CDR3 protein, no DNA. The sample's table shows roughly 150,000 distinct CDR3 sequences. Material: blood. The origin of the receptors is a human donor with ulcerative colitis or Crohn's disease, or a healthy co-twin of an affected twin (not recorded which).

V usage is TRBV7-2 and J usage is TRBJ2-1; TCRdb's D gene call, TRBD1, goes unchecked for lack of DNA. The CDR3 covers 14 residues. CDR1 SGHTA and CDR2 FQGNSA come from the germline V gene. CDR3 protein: CASSLVGDYNEQFF.

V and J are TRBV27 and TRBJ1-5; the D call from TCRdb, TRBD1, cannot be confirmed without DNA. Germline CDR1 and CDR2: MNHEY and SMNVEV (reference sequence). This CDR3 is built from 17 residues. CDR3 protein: CASSLSGQPWVGQPQHF.